This T cell receptor beta chain appears in the sequencing data of a study of blood T cell repertoires in COVID-19. Study in general: Some COVID-19 samples were acute and others convalescent; all came from the United States, Italy and Spain.

Trimming removed 5 bases from V and 0 bases from J, with 10 bases in between. Germline V gives CDR1 MDHEN, CDR2 SYDVKM. This CDR3 spans 14 amino acids. Per the original methods: Cell counts per sample came from amplifying reference gene primers. Using immunoSEQ multiplex PCR, the repertoire was profiled, and TCRdb retains in-frame clones only, with some absent. Clonal size and the V and J genes are those of that table, whereas D and trimming came from the DNA. The sample consists of 60,000 to 85,000 clones, about nine tenths of them appearing once. The specimen sequenced was peripheral blood. The chain recombines TRBV28 with TRBJ1-2, with D perhaps TRBD1 (5 bases). This clonotype originated in a man in his fifties or sixties with acute or convalescent COVID-19. The CDR3 coding sequence is TGTGCCAGCAGTCGACAGCTAACTAACTATGGCTACACCTTC. It codes for CASSRQLTNYGYTF.